One and the same sample provided the 8 T cell receptor beta chains below, sequenced in a study of beta chain features in type 1 diabetes. Notes on the study in general: There was a moderate but significant shortening of TCRB CDR3s in all four CD4+ subsets of Type 1 diabetes patients.

Their specific antigens are unknown. Reverse transcribing all isolated RNA meant expressed TCRB transcripts were sequenced. Only in-frame clones appear in the TCRdb table, and some are missing; sequencing was by immunoSEQ multiplex PCR. The sample consists of about 660,000 clones, 11% to 15% of them appearing once. The sequencing input was naive CD4+ T cells from blood. The receptors shown here come from a man aged 18 to 29 with type 1 diabetes.

This clone was picked up a small number of times. The chain links TRBV28 to TRBJ1-2, with D possibly TRBD1 on 5 matching bases. V lost 5 bases and J 3 bases, leaving 13 bases between the germline ends. From germline, CDR1 is MDHEN and CDR2 SYDVKM. This CDR3 has 14 amino acids. The CDR3, as DNA: TGTGCCAGCAGTACTCCTAGGGGTGACTATGGCTACACCTTC. Its translation: CASSTPRGDYGYTF.

The chain recombines TRBV6-1 with TRBJ1-2, with D possibly TRBD1 on 6 matching bases. V was pared by 3 bases and J by 1 base, with 9 bases between. Germline V gene data show CDR1 as MNHNS and CDR2 as SASEGT. The CDR3 length is 14 residues. As DNA, the CDR3 is TGTGCCAGCAGTGATACAGGGCTTAACTATGGCTACACCTTC. Its translation is CASSDTGLNYGYTF.

This clone was observed a handful of times. This chain joins TRBV28 and TRBJ1-2, with D unresolved. Germline loops: CDR1 MDHEN, CDR2 SYDVKM. The V and J ends lost 0 bases and 0 bases respectively, with 8 bases between them. The CDR3 has 15 residues. CDR3 sequence: CASSLWAGANYGYTF. In nucleotides, the CDR3 is TGTGCCAGCAGTTTATGGGCAGGAGCTAACTATGGCTACACCTTC.

The rearrangement links TRBV5-1 to TRBJ2-4; weak D call: TRBD2 (5 bases). This CDR3 region has 15 residues. Per germline, CDR1 SGHRS and CDR2 YFSETQ. V shed 0 bases and J shed 2 bases, with 9 bases lying between them. This CDR3 reads CASSLDSGTKNIQYF. DNA for the CDR3: TGCGCCAGCAGCTTGGATTCCGGGACCAAAAACATTCAGTACTTC.

Only a few counts were recorded for this clone. The same CDR3 arises from other DNA sequences in this sample as well. The rearrangement uses TRBV5-4 and TRBJ1-4, with 7 bases aligning to TRBD1. CDR3 length equals 15 residues. The V and J ends lost 4 bases and 0 bases, in that order; junction bases with no gene match: 3. CDR1 and CDR2 from the germline V gene are SGHNT and YYREEE (reference sequence). CDR3 nucleotides: TGTGCCAGCAGCCCTACAGGGGCAACTAATGAAAAACTGTTTTTT. Protein sequence: CASSPTGATNEKLFF.

This clone was recorded a few times. The chain carries TRBV4-1 and TRBJ2-2; 9 bases are shared with TRBD2. Germline V gives CDR1 MGHRA, CDR2 YSYEKL. CDR3 length equals 17 residues. V was clipped by 3 bases and J by 7 bases; unmatched bases: 12. This CDR3 is CASSHGGAGGPDGELFF. CDR3 DNA: TGCGCCAGCAGCCACGGGGGCGCGGGAGGGCCAGACGGGGAGCTGTTTTTT.

The genes are TRBV6-1 and TRBJ1-5; 7 bases fit TRBD1. Germline values: CDR1 MNHNS, CDR2 SASEGT. V lost 6 bases, J lost 0 bases, and 5 bases stayed unmatched. The CDR3 sequence is 15 residues long. The CDR3 DNA is TGTGCCAGCAGGGGGACAGTTAATAGCAATCAGCCCCAGCATTTT. Translation: CASRGTVNSNQPQHF.

The CDR3 protein is CASSVRPSGASYNEQFF. The CDR3 bases are TGTGCCAGCAGCGTACGTCCTAGCGGGGCTTCCTACAATGAGCAGTTCTTC. V is TRBV9 and J is TRBJ2-1, with 9 bases aligning to TRBD2. V gave up 1 base and J gave up 1 base; unmatched junction bases: 6. Germline CDR1 SGDLS, CDR2 YYNGEE. This CDR3 is built from 17 residues.